These 26 T cell receptor beta chains originate from one sample sequenced in a study of cytomegalovirus exposure and HLA in healthy donors. A multiplex PCR was run with 60 Vbeta primers and 13 Jbeta primers. The repertoire was sequenced with immunoSEQ multiplex PCR; TCRdb's copy has only in-frame clones and lacks some. The table lists about 120,000 clones, approximately 85% of them singletons, with about 11% in the top ten. The sequenced material came from PBMCs. The receptor source for this set is a male donor in good health and CMV-seropositive.

This clone was detected only once. The chain links TRBV27 to TRBJ2-4; D is unresolved. This CDR3 is 11 amino acids long. Looked up from germline, CDR1 is MNHEY and CDR2 is SMNVEV (reference sequence). Trimming cost V 6 bases and J 15 bases, with 15 bases left between them. Here the CDR3 reads CASRFGSLGYF. The CDR3 region has the DNA TGTGCCAGCAGGTTTGGGTCTCTAGGGTACTTC.

This chain joins TRBV5-8 and TRBJ2-1, with 12 bases aligning to TRBD2. V lost 0 bases, J lost 4 bases, and 11 bases stayed unmatched. This CDR3 is 19 amino acids long. Germline V CDR1 and CDR2: SGHTS, YDEGEE. The CDR3 DNA follows: TGTGCCAGCAGCTTGGGGCCCCGGACTAGCGGGACGGGTTACAATGAGCAGTTCTTC. It codes for CASSLGPRTSGTGYNEQFF.

The chain recombines TRBV7-2 with TRBJ2-1, with 10 bases matching TRBD2. The ends lost 2 bases at V and 0 bases at J; junction bases unmatched: 7. Germline V gives CDR1 SGHTA, CDR2 FQGNSA. The CDR3 runs 18 residues. CDR3 protein: CASSLQGSSGSSYNEQFF. CDR3 DNA: TGTGCCAGCAGCTTACAGGGATCTAGCGGGAGCTCCTACAATGAGCAGTTCTTC.

The chain uses TRBV11-1 and TRBJ1-3; the D is unclear. This CDR3 is 14 amino acids long. V dropped 3 bases and J dropped 0 bases, with 6 bases sitting between them. The germline V gene encodes CDR1 SGHAT and CDR2 FQDESV (reference sequence). CDR3 nucleotides: TGTGCCAGCAGCTTCCGGGACTCTGGAAACACCATATATTTT. This gives the protein CASSFRDSGNTIYF.

The chain combines TRBV5-1 with TRBJ2-1; 10 nucleotides agree with TRBD1. The germline gives CDR1 SGHRS, CDR2 YFSETQ. After removal of 5 bases from V and 3 bases from J, the junction contained 5 bases not matched to a gene. The CDR3 runs to 15 residues. Here the CDR3 reads CASSLDRGVYNEQFF. CDR3 sequence (DNA): TGCGCCAGCAGTCTGGACAGGGGGGTCTACAATGAGCAGTTCTTC. Using reference TRBV5-1 and TRBJ2-1 for the parts outside the CDR3, the full variable domain is KAGVTQTPRYLIKTRGQQVTLSCSPISGHRSVSWYQQTPGQGLQFLFEYFSETQRNKGNFPGRFSGRQFSNSRSEMNVSTLELGDSALYLCASSLDRGVYNEQFFGPGTRLTVL.

The J gene is TRBJ1-5, the V gene TRBV28, with a weak D call TRBD1 (5 bases). The CDR3 extends over 16 amino acids. V gave up 1 base and J gave up 0 bases, with 10 bases separating them. Germline lookup yields CDR1 MDHEN and CDR2 SYDVKM. This CDR3 reads CASSLFDSYSNQPQHF. CDR3 sequence (DNA): TGTGCCAGCAGTTTATTTGACAGCTATAGCAATCAGCCCCAGCATTTT.

This clone was observed a handful of times. One junction end does not reproduce the germline sequence, and a read error may be involved. The chain uses TRBV28 and TRBJ1-1; TRBD1 agrees at 9 bases. Germline CDR1 is MDHEN and CDR2 is SYDVKM. The CDR3 contains 20 residues. The CDR3 nucleotides are TGTGCCAGCAGCTTCCCCCTGGGACAGGGTAGAGGGGTTGGGAACGCTGAAGCTTTCTTT. Translating gives CASSFPLGQGRGVGNAEAFF.

The chain uses TRBV6-5 and TRBJ1-6; TRBD1 is a possible D gene (5 bases). The ends were cut back, 8 bases at V and 10 bases at J, with 15 bases in the middle. Germline V CDR1 and CDR2: MNHEY, SVGAGI. There are 13 residues in the CDR3. The CDR3 loop is CASGFRGFSPLHF. The CDR3 nucleotides are TGTGCCAGCGGATTTAGGGGTTTCTCACCCCTCCACTTT.

V is TRBV5-4 and J is TRBJ1-2; D remains unclear. V was trimmed by 5 bases and J by 6 bases, leaving 14 bases between them. The CDR3 is 13 amino acids. Per the germline V gene, CDR1 is SGHNT and CDR2 is YYREEE (reference sequence). CDR3 region: CASRREGWHGYTF. DNA of the CDR3: TGTGCCAGCAGGAGGGAGGGATGGCATGGCTACACCTTC.

The chain joins TRBV6-4 to TRBJ2-7, with 9 bases aligning to TRBD2. The CDR3 runs to 17 residues. With 6 bases clipped from V and 4 bases from J, the junction kept 16 bases outside the gene matches. CDR1 and CDR2 from the germline V gene are MRHNA and SNTAGT. The CDR3, as DNA: TGTGCCAGCAGGGACCGAAAGCTAGCGGGACGGGGATACGAGCAGTACTTC. Encoded protein: CASRDRKLAGRGYEQYF.

The rearrangement uses TRBV7-8 and TRBJ1-5; D uncertain. With 3 bases removed from V and 5 bases from J, the gap between germline ends came to 5 bases. Germline V gene lookup returns CDR1 SGHVS and CDR2 FQNEAQ. The CDR3 loop spans 12 amino acids. CDR3 amino acids: CASSFGDQPQHF. CDR3 sequence (DNA): TGTGCCAGCAGCTTCGGGGATCAGCCCCAGCATTTT.

The chain has TRBV6-4 and TRBJ2-1, with 10 nucleotides matching TRBD2. The CDR3 has 15 amino acids. Germline V lookup: CDR1 MRHNA, CDR2 SNTAGT. Losses at the gene ends were 4 bases for V and 6 bases for J; bases not matched to a gene: 6. CDR3 bases: TGTGCCAGCAGTGGGCTAGCGGGAGTGGTCAATGAGCAGTTCTTC. Translation gives CASSGLAGVVNEQFF.

The chain is built from TRBV5-1 and TRBJ1-2, with 7 bases matching TRBD1. With 5 bases clipped from V and 5 bases from J, the junction kept 6 bases outside the gene matches. The CDR3 totals 13 residues. CDR1 and CDR2 from the germline V gene are SGHRS and YFSETQ. CDR3 protein: CASRDRVEYGYTF. The CDR3 nucleotides are TGCGCCAGCAGAGACAGGGTCGAATATGGCTACACCTTC.

This clone was detected only once. In nucleotides, the CDR3 is TGTGCCAGCAGTCCCCCAGGGAACACTGAAGCTTTCTTT. As protein: CASSPPGNTEAFF. This sequence joins TRBV28 and TRBJ1-1, with D hard to call. CDR3 length: 13 residues. The V gene lost 5 bases and the J gene lost 1 base, with 8 bases spanning the gap. The germline gives CDR1 MDHEN, CDR2 SYDVKM. The full variable domain, with the rest looked up from reference TRBV28 and TRBJ1-1, is DVKVTQSSRYLVKRTGEKVFLECVQDMDHENMFWYRQDPGLGLRLIYFSYDVKMKEKGDIPEGYSVSREKKERFSLILESASTNQTSMYLCASSPPGNTEAFFGQGTRLTVV.

The chain couples TRBV29-1 to TRBJ1-5, with 8 bases identical to TRBD1. The CDR3 sequence is 13 residues long. Looked up from germline, CDR1 is SQVTM and CDR2 is ANQGSEA. V lost 8 bases to trimming and J lost 4 bases; unmatched junction nucleotides: 7. CDR3 sequence (DNA): TGCAGCACCGGACAGGGCGGAAATCAGCCCCAGCATTTT. Its protein is CSTGQGGNQPQHF.

The rearrangement uses TRBV5-1 and TRBJ1-3, with 11 bases that match TRBD1. This CDR3 is 16 amino acids long. Unmatched junction bases numbered 4, after V lost 4 bases and J lost 1 base. The germline CDR1 and CDR2 sequences are SGHRS and YFSETQ. The CDR3 coding sequence is TGCGCCAGCAGCACGGGGACAGGGGGATCTGGAAACACCATATATTTT. Protein product: CASSTGTGGSGNTIYF.

The rearrangement uses TRBV29-1 and TRBJ2-7, with 7 nucleotides matching TRBD2. V lost 4 bases and J lost 4; bases outside the gene matches: 13. From germline, CDR1 is SQVTM and CDR2 ANQGSEA. The CDR3 consists of 15 residues. CDR3 loop: CSVGGGEGPHYEQYF. CDR3 nucleotide sequence: TGCAGCGTTGGGGGCGGGGAGGGACCCCATTACGAGCAGTACTTC.

V usage is TRBV11-2 and J usage is TRBJ2-5; 7 positions match TRBD1. V lost 5 bases and J lost 5; bases outside the gene matches: 11. The CDR3 spans 15 residues. Germline CDR1 and CDR2: SGHAT and FQNNGV. The CDR3 protein is CASSPQWDRGETQYF. The CDR3 DNA sequence: TGTGCCAGCAGCCCCCAATGGGACAGAGGGGAGACCCAGTACTTC. The variable domain in full, completed from reference TRBV11-2 and TRBJ2-5, reads EAGVAQSPRYKIIEKRQSVAFWCNPISGHATLYWYQQILGQGPKLLIQFQNNGVVDDSQLPKDRFSAERLKGVDSTLKIQPAKLEDSAVYLCASSPQWDRGETQYFGPGTRLLVL.

The rearrangement joins TRBV7-2 to TRBJ2-3, with 12 nucleotides matching TRBD2. With V trimmed by 1 base and J by 5 bases, 1 base remained unmatched. Germline values: CDR1 SGHTA, CDR2 FQGNSA. CDR3 length: 15 amino acids. The DNA of the CDR3 is TGTGCCAGCAGCTTAGGACTAGCGGGAGTAGATACGCAGTATTTT. This translates into CASSLGLAGVDTQYF.

The chain couples TRBV11-3 to TRBJ2-3; maybe TRBD2 (6 bases). The CDR3 length is 15 residues. V dropped 1 base and J dropped 3 bases, with 11 bases sitting between them. Germline CDR1 SGHNT, CDR2 YENEEA. The CDR3: CASSLGRERTDTQYF. The CDR3 nucleotides are TGTGCCAGCAGCTTAGGACGGGAGCGGACAGATACGCAGTATTTT.

The V call is TRBV7-2, the J call TRBJ1-5; D gene unclear. The CDR3 consists of 16 residues. From germline, CDR1 is SGHTA and CDR2 FQGNSA. The germline V and J ends were trimmed by 1 base and 0 bases, with 10 bases remaining between them. CDR3 nucleotide sequence: TGTGCCAGCAGCTTAGGCCAGATCAGTAGCAATCAGCCCCAGCATTTT. Protein: CASSLGQISSNQPQHF.

To note about this clone: Relative to the germline gene, one junction end is altered; a read error may explain this. V is TRBV7-9 and J is TRBJ2-7; 10 bases map to TRBD2. CDR1 SEHNR and CDR2 FQNEAQ come from the germline V gene (reference sequence). The CDR3 covers 18 residues. In nucleotides, the CDR3 is TGTTCCAGCAGCTTAGGTCGGGGGTTAGCGGGAGGTAAGTACGAGCAGTACTTC. It yields the protein CSSSLGRGLAGGKYEQYF.

The chain couples TRBV7-2 to TRBJ2-1; 9 positions agree with TRBD2. Germline V gene data show CDR1 as SGHTA and CDR2 as FQGNSA. This CDR3 spans 16 amino acids. The junction had 6 bases not matched to a gene; V was cut back by 1 base and J by 5 bases. CDR3 DNA sequence: TGTGCCAGCAGCTTAGGGCGGGAGGGGTTACACAATGAGCAGTTCTTC. The encoded protein is CASSLGREGLHNEQFF.

V usage is TRBV6-5 and J usage is TRBJ1-5; 7 nucleotides align to TRBD1. This CDR3 is 15 amino acids long. Germline assignment: CDR1 MNHEY and CDR2 SVGAGI. V lost 3 bases and J lost 9; bases outside the gene matches: 11. The CDR3 reads CASSYNRGGMGPQHF. The CDR3 coding sequence is TGTGCCAGCAGTTATAATCGAGGGGGCATGGGGCCCCAGCATTTT.

In this sample, this clone turned up once. The gene calls are TRBV7-2 and TRBJ2-3; 8 bases match TRBD1. The CDR3 runs to 15 residues. J gave up 2 bases and V 5 bases, and 6 bases lay outside the gene matches. CDR1 and CDR2 from the germline V gene are SGHTA and FQGNSA. Written as DNA, the CDR3 is TGTGCCAGCAGCGCCGGGCAGGGGGCCACAGATACGCAGTATTTT. Its translation: CASSAGQGATDTQYF.

V gene TRBV7-8 combines with J gene TRBJ2-3, with D possibly matching TRBD2 (6 bases). CDR1 is SGHVS, CDR2 FQNEAQ, per germline. The CDR3 covers 16 residues. The V gene lost 1 base and the J gene lost 4 bases, with 15 bases spanning the gap. In DNA form, the CDR3 reads TGTGCCAGCAGCTTAGGGGCCGGGAGAACCCCAGATACGCAGTATTTT. This sequence encodes CASSLGAGRTPDTQYF.